These T cell receptor beta chains were read from a single sample in a study of long-term antiretroviral therapy in people with HIV. Assay used: immunoSEQ multiplex PCR; TCRdb lists only in-frame clones, some missing. The table includes tens of thousands of clones, 70% to 90% detected once. The sample here was unsorted PBMCs, taken just over 2.7 years before starting antiretroviral therapy. The receptors shown here come from a woman aged 25 to 39 with HIV. The CDR3 runs from the conserved cysteine through the conserved F or W. D genes are given only for firm matches. A row's size may be missing; if present it is once, few, many or a size class.

v_gene,abundance,len,d_gene,j_gene,CDR3nt,CDR3aa
TRBV5-1,-,16,TRBD2,TRBJ2-3,TGCGCCAGCAGCACGGGACTAGCGGGGGGGCTGGATACGCAGTATTTT,CASSTGLAGGLDTQYF
TRBV11-2,few,16,-,TRBJ1-6,TGTGCCAGCAGCTCCACACCAGGGAAGAATAATTCACCCCTCCACTTT,CASSSTPGKNNSPLHF
TRBV29-1,-,16,TRBD1,TRBJ1-2,TGCAGCGTTGACGGGAGTAGGGGACAGTTAAACTATGGCTACACCTTC,CSVDGSRGQLNYGYTF
TRBV27,-,12,-,TRBJ2-7,TGTGCCAGCAGCCAGAATCCCTACGAGCAGTACTTC,CASSQNPYEQYF
TRBV5-1,-,13,-,TRBJ1-1,TGCGCCAGCAGCCCCGGCGGGATCACTGAAGCTTTCTTT,CASSPGGITEAFF
TRBV30,once,16,-,TRBJ2-3,TGTGCCTGGAGCCCCCGGGACCGACGGGTCACAGATACGCAGTATTTT,CAWSPRDRRVTDTQYF
TRBV7-3,-,13,-,TRBJ2-3,TGTGCCAGCAGCTCGACAGGCCTGGGTACGCAGTATTTT,CASSSTGLGTQYF
TRBV6-5,-,13,-,TRBJ1-6,TGTGCCAGCAGGCGGGGGGCAGAGCCCCCCCTCCACTTT,CASRRGAEPPLHF
TRBV19,-,17,TRBD1,TRBJ1-3,TGTGCCAGTAGGGAGCCGGGACAGGGATCGTCCGGAAACACCATATATTTT,CASREPGQGSSGNTIYF
TRBV7-9,-,16,TRBD2,TRBJ2-3,TGTGCCAGCAGCTTGCTAGCGGGGGGGAAGGGAGATACGCAGTATTTT,CASSLLAGGKGDTQYF
TRBV5-6,-,13,-,TRBJ2-2,TGTGCCAGCAGCTCAACGAACACCGGGGAGCTGTTTTTT,CASSSTNTGELFF
TRBV6-1,-,17,-,TRBJ2-1,TGTGCCAGCAGTGAGTACGCGCTAGCGTTGTCCTACAATGAGCAGTTCTTC,CASSEYALALSYNEQFF
TRBV6-5,-,15,TRBD1,TRBJ1-1,TGTGCCAGCAGTTACTCTCGGGACAGGGGCACTGAAGCTTTCTTT,CASSYSRDRGTEAFF
TRBV30,-,12,-,TRBJ1-4,TGTGCCTGGGGAACAACTAATGAAAAACTGTTTTTT,CAWGTTNEKLFF
TRBV2,-,14,TRBD1,TRBJ1-6,TGTGCCAGCAGGGACAGGGGGGTTTATTCACCCCTCCACTTT,CASRDRGVYSPLHF
TRBV7-3,-,17,TRBD1,TRBJ2-2,TGTGCCAGCAGCTCTATACCCCAGGGGGCCGCCCCCGGGGAGCTGTTTTTT,CASSSIPQGAAPGELFF
TRBV15,-,15,TRBD2,TRBJ2-3,TGTGCCACCAGCAGCGGGGGGACCATCACAGATACGCAGTATTTT,CATSSGGTITDTQYF
TRBV15,once,18,-,TRBJ2-1,TGTGCCACCAGCAGAGGGGGGGCTTATGGGACGGGCTACAATGAGCAGTTCTTC,CATSRGGAYGTGYNEQFF
TRBV9,-,16,-,TRBJ2-2,TGTGCCAGCAGCGTGAGGGCAGGGATGAACACCGGGGAGCTGTTTTTT,CASSVRAGMNTGELFF
TRBV13,-,15,TRBD2,TRBJ2-5,TGTGCCAGCAGTGGTGAGCGGGGGGGAAAAGAGACCCAGTACTTC,CASSGERGGKETQYF
TRBV2,-,15,-,TRBJ1-2,TGTGCCAGCATCCGAAGGGCAGAATGGGATAATGGCTACACCTTC,CASIRRAEWDNGYTF
TRBV18,few,13,-,TRBJ1-5,TGTGCCAGCTCACCAGGGAACAATCAGCCCCAGCATTTT,CASSPGNNQPQHF
TRBV2,-,12,-,TRBJ1-4,TGTGCCAGCAGGGGGGAGGGAGAAAAACTGTTTTTT,CASRGEGEKLFF
TRBV19,-,15,TRBD1,TRBJ2-5,TGTGCCAGTAGTCAGGGGGTACGTGTCCAAGAGACCCAGTACTTC,CASSQGVRVQETQYF
TRBV29-1,-,11,-,TRBJ1-2,TGCAGCGTACGAGACCCCTATGGCTACACCTTC,CSVRDPYGYTF
TRBV7-6,-,14,-,TRBJ1-1,TGTGCCAGCAGCTTAGCGTTGGGCAACACTGAAGCTTTCTTT,CASSLALGNTEAFF
TRBV19,-,15,-,TRBJ1-2,TGTGCCAGTAGGCAACCGACAGGTGTCAACTATGGCTACACCTTC,CASRQPTGVNYGYTF
TRBV5-4,-,15,-,TRBJ1-2,TGTGCCAGCAGCTTGGAGTCCCTTAAAGCCTATGGCTACACCTTC,CASSLESLKAYGYTF
TRBV11-2,few,11,-,TRBJ2-7,TGTGCCAGCAGCTCTGCCTTTGGGCAGTACTTC,CASSSAFGQYF
TRBV19,-,15,TRBD1,TRBJ1-2,TGTGCCAGTATAGACAGGGGTTCGTCTAACTATGGCTACACCTTC,CASIDRGSSNYGYTF
TRBV27,-,16,-,TRBJ1-1,TGTGCCAGCTTTAAAACAGGGATTCGGTGGAACACTGAAGCTTTCTTT,CASFKTGIRWNTEAFF
TRBV19,-,15,-,TRBJ1-1,TGTGCCAGTAGTAACTCTAAAATCGGACGACCAGGGGCTTTCTTT,CASSNSKIGRPGAFF
TRBV2,few,14,-,TRBJ1-2,TGTGCCAGCACGGGGCAGGGAACTTACTATGGCTACACCTTC,CASTGQGTYYGYTF
TRBV19,few,12,-,TRBJ1-2,TGTGCCAGTAAAAGGGGGAATGATGGCTACACCTTC,CASKRGNDGYTF
TRBV30,-,15,TRBD2,TRBJ2-5,TGTGCCTGGACCGTTTCCACGGGGAGGGAAGAGACCCAGTACTTC,CAWTVSTGREETQYF
TRBV15,-,14,-,TRBJ1-6,TGTGCCACCAGCAGAGATCAGGTTAGCTCACCCCTCCACTTT,CATSRDQVSSPLHF
TRBV27,-,14,-,TRBJ2-3,TGTGCCAGCGCCCCGGACCACCCCGCAGATACGCAGTATTTT,CASAPDHPADTQYF
TRBV29-1,once,17,-,TRBJ2-7,TGCAGCGTTGTTGGGGGCGTGGGGTTTGAAGTCTCCTACGAGCAGTACTTC,CSVVGGVGFEVSYEQYF
TRBV18,-,15,-,TRBJ1-3,TGTGCCAGCTCACCTGACGGAAACTCTGGAAACACCATATATTTT,CASSPDGNSGNTIYF
TRBV5-1,-,13,-,TRBJ1-1,TGCGCCAGCAGCTTGGGAGGGGACACTGAAGCTTTCTTT,CASSLGGDTEAFF
TRBV4-1,-,14,TRBD1,TRBJ1-2,TGCGCCAGCAGCGGAAGGGGGCCCGAGTATGGCTACACCTTC,CASSGRGPEYGYTF
TRBV6-5,-,15,-,TRBJ1-5,TGTGCCAGCAGTTACTCGACCGGCCTAGATCAGCCCCAGCATTTT,CASSYSTGLDQPQHF
TRBV6-6,-,13,TRBD1,TRBJ1-5,TGTGCCAGCAGGGGACAGGGACATCAGCCCCAGCATTTT,CASRGQGHQPQHF
TRBV9,-,14,-,TRBJ1-5,TGTGCCAGCAGCGTAGGGGCAGAGAATCAGCCCCAGCATTTT,CASSVGAENQPQHF
TRBV7-9,-,12,-,TRBJ2-1,TGTGCCAGCAGCTTTACCTACAATGAGCAGTTCTTC,CASSFTYNEQFF
TRBV9,-,15,TRBD2,TRBJ2-3,TGTGCCAGCAGCGAGCGGGGGCCGAGCACAGATACGCAGTATTTT,CASSERGPSTDTQYF